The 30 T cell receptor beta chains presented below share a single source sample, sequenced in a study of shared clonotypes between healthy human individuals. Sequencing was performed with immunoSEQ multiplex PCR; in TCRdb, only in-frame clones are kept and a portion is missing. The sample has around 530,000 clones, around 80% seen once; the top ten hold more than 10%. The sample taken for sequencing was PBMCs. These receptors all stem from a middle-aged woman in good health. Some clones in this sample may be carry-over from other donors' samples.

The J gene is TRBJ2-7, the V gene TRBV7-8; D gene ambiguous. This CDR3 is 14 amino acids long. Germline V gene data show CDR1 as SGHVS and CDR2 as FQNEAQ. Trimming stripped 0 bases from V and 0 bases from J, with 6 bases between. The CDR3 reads CASSLALLSYEQYF. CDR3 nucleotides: TGTGCCAGCAGCTTAGCCTTGCTCTCCTACGAGCAGTACTTC.

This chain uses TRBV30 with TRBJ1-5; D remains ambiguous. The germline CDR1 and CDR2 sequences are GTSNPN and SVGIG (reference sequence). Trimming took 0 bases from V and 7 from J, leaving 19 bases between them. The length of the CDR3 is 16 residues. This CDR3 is CAWSVPGGQEGQPQHF. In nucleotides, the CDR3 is TGTGCCTGGAGTGTACCAGGTGGTCAGGAAGGCCAGCCCCAGCATTTT.

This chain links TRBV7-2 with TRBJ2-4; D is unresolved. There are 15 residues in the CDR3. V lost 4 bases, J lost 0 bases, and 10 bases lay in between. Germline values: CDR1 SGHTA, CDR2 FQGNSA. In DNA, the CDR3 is TGTGCCAGCAGCTCCGGGCTCGTAGCCAAAAACATTCAGTACTTC. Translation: CASSSGLVAKNIQYF.

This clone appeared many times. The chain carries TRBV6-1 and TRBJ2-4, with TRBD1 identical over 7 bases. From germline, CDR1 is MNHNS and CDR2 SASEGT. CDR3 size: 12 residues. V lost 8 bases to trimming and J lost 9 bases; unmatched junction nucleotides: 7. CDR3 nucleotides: TGTGCCAGCGACCACAGGGGTTCCATTCAGTACTTC. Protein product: CASDHRGSIQYF.

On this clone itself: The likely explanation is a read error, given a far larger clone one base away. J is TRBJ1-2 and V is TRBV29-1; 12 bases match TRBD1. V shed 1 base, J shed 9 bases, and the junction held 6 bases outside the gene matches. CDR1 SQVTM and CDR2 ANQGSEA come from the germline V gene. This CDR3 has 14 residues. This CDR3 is CSVEGSGTGGCYTF. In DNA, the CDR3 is TGCAGCGTTGAAGGCTCCGGGACAGGGGGCTGCTACACCTTC.

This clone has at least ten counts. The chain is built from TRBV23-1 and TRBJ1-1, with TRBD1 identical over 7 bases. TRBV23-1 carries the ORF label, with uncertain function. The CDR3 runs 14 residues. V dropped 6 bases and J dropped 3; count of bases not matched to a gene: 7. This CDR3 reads CASSPQGRYTEAFF. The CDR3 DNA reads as TGCGCCAGCAGCCCACAGGGGAGGTACACTGAAGCTTTCTTT.

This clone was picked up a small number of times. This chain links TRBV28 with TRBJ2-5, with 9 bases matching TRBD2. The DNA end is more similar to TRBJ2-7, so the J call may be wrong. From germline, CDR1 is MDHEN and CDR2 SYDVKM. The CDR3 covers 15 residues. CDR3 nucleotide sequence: TGTGCCAGCAGTTTGCCCGGCGGGAGGGCCTACGAGCAGTACTTC. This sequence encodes CASSLPGGRAYEQYF.

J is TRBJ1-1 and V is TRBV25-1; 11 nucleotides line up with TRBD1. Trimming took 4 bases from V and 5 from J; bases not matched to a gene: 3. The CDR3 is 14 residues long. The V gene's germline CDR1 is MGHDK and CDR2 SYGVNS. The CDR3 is CASSAGTGGTEAFF. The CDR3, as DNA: TGTGCCAGCAGTGCGGGGACAGGGGGTACTGAAGCTTTCTTT.

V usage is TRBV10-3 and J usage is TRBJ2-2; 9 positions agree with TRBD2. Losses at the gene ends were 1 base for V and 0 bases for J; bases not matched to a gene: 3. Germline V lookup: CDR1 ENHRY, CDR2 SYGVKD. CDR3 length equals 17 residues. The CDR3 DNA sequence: TGTGCCATCAGTGAGTATGGGACTAGCTCGAACACCGGGGAGCTGTTTTTT. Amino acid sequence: CAISEYGTSSNTGELFF.

The CDR3 DNA reads TGTGCCTGGAGCCCCTCAAATTCACCCCTCCACTTT. This codes for CAWSPSNSPLHF. This sequence joins TRBV30 and TRBJ1-6; D is uncertain. V lost 3 bases and J 7 bases, leaving 7 bases between the germline ends. Germline V CDR1 and CDR2: GTSNPN, SVGIG (reference sequence). This CDR3 is 12 amino acids long.

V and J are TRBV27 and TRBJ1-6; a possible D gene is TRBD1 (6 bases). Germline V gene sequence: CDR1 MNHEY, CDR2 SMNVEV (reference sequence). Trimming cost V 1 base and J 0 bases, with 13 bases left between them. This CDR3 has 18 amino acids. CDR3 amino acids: CASSLWDTRSSYNSPLHF. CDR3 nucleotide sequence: TGTGCCAGCAGTTTATGGGACACGAGGAGCTCCTATAATTCACCCCTCCACTTT.

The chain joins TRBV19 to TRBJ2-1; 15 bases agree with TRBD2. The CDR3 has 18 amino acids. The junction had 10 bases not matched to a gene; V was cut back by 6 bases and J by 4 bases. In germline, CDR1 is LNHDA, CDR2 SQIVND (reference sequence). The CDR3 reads CASSTPGLAGGGYNEQFF. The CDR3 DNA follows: TGTGCCAGTAGCACCCCGGGACTAGCGGGAGGTGGGTACAATGAGCAGTTCTTC.

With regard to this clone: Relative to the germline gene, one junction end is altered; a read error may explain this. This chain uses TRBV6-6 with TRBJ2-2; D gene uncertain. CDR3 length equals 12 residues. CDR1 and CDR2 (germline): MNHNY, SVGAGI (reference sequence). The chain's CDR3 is CASIHDTGELFF. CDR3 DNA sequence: TGCGCCAGCATTCACGACACCGGGGAGCTGTTTTTT.

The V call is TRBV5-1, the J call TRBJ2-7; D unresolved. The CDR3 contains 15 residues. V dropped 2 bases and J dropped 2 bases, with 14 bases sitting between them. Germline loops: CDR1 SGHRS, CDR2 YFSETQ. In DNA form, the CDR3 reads TGCGCCAGCAGCTTCGCTCCGGGTGGACCCTACGAGCAGTACTTC. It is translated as CASSFAPGGPYEQYF.

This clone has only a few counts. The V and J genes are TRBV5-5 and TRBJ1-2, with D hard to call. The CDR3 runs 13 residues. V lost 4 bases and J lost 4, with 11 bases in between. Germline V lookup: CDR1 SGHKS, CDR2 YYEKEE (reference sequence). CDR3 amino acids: CASSPGIVYGYTF. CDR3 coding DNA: TGTGCCAGCAGCCCCGGGATAGTCTATGGCTACACCTTC.

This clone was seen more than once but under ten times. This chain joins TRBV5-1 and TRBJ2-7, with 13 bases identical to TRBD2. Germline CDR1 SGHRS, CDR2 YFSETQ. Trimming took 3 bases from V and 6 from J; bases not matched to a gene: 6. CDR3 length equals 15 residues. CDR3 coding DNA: TGCGCCAGCAGCTATGGACTAGCGGGAGCGGGCGAGCAGTACTTC. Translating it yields CASSYGLAGAGEQYF.

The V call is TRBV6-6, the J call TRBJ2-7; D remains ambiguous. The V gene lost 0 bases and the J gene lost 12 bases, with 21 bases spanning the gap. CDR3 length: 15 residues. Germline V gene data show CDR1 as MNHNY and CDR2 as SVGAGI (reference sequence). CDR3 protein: CASSYSVDSPEDLYF. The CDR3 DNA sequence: TGTGCCAGCAGTTACTCGGTGGATTCTCCCGAAGACTTGTACTTC.

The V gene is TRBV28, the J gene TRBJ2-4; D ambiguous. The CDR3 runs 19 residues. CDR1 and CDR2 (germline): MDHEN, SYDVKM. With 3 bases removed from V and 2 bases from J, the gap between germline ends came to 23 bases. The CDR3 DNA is TGTGCCAGCAGTTTCTCTTTCTGGACGGAGAAGGAATCCAAAAACATTCAGTACTTC. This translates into CASSFSFWTEKESKNIQYF.

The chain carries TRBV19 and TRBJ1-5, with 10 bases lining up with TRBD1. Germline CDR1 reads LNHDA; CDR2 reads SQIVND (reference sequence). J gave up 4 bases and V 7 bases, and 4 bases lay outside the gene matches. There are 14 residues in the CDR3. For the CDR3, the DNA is TGTGCCAGTACCTGGACAGGGGGGAATCAGCCCCAGCATTTT. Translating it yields CASTWTGGNQPQHF.

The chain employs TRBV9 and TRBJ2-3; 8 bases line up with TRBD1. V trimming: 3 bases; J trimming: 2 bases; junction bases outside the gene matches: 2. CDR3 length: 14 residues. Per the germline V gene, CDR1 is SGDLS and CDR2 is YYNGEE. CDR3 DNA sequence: TGTGCCAGCAGCGCGGACAGGGTCACAGATACGCAGTATTTT. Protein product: CASSADRVTDTQYF.

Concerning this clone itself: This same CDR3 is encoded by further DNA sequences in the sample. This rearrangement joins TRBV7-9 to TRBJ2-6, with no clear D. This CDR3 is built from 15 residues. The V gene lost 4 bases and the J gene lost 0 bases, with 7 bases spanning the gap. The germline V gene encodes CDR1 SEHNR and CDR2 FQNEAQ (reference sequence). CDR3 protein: CASSSRGSGANVLTF. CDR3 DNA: TGTGCCAGCAGCTCCCGTGGCTCTGGGGCCAACGTCCTGACTTTC.

The CDR3 reads CASSPGQGGWGYTF. The DNA for the CDR3 is TGCGCCAGCAGCCCGGGACAGGGAGGATGGGGCTACACCTTC. V is TRBV5-1 and J is TRBJ1-2, with TRBD1 identical over 9 bases. The CDR3 has 14 amino acids. From germline, CDR1 is SGHRS and CDR2 YFSETQ. The J segment lost 8 bases and the V segment lost 4 bases, leaving 9 bases of the junction unmatched. The variable domain in full, with the rest retrieved from reference TRBV5-1 and TRBJ1-2, is KAGVTQTPRYLIKTRGQQVTLSCSPISGHRSVSWYQQTPGQGLQFLFEYFSETQRNKGNFPGRFSGRQFSNSRSEMNVSTLELGDSALYLCASSPGQGGWGYTFGSGTRLTVV.

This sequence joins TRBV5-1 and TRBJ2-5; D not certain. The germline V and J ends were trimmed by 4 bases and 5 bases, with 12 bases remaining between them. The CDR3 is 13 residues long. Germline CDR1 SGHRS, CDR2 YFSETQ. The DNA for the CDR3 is TGCGCCAGCAGCCGATTACCCGAGGAGACCCAGTACTTC. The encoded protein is CASSRLPEETQYF. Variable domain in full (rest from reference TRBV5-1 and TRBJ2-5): KAGVTQTPRYLIKTRGQQVTLSCSPISGHRSVSWYQQTPGQGLQFLFEYFSETQRNKGNFPGRFSGRQFSNSRSEMNVSTLELGDSALYLCASSRLPEETQYFGPGTRLLVL.

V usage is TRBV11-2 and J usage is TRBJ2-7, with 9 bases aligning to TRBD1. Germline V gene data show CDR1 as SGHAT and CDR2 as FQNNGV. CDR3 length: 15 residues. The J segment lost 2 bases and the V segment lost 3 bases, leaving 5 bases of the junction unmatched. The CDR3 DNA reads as TGTGCCAGCAGCTTTCCGGGACAGGGTACCTACGAGCAGTACTTC. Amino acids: CASSFPGQGTYEQYF.

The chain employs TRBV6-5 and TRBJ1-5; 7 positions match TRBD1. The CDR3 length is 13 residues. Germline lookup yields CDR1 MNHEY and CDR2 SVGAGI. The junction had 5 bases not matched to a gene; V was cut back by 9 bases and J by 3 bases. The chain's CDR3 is CASKDRVNQPQHF. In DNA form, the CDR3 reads TGTGCCAGTAAAGACAGGGTCAATCAGCCCCAGCATTTT.

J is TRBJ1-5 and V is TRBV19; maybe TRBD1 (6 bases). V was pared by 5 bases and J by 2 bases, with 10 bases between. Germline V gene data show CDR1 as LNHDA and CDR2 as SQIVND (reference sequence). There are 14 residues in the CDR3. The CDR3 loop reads CASSGRGGNQPQHF. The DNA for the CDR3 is TGTGCCAGTAGTGGCAGGGGAGGCAATCAGCCCCAGCATTTT.

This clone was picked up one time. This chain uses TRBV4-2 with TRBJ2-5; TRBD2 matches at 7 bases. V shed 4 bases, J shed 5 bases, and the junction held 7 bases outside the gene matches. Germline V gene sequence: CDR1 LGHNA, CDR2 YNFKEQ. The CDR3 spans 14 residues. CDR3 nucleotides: TGTGCCAGCAGCCCCGAGGCGGGGGTGGAGACCCAGTACTTC. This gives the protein CASSPEAGVETQYF.

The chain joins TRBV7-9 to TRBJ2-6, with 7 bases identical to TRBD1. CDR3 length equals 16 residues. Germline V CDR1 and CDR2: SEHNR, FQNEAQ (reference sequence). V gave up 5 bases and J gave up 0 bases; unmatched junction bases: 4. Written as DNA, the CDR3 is TGTGCCAGCAGCCCGACAGGGCCCTCTGGGGCCAACGTCCTGACTTTC. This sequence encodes CASSPTGPSGANVLTF.

The CDR3 is CASRPQGTETQYF. The CDR3 nucleotides are TGTGCCAGCAGACCCCAGGGTACAGAGACCCAGTACTTC. The J gene is TRBJ2-5, the V gene TRBV6-5; possibly TRBD1 for D (5 bases). Trimming stripped 6 bases from V and 4 bases from J, with 12 bases between. The CDR3 is 13 amino acids. The germline gives CDR1 MNHEY, CDR2 SVGAGI.

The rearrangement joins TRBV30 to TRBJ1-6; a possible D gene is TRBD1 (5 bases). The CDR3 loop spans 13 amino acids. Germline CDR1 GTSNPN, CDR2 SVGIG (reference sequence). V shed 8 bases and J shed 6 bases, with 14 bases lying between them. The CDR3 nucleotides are TGTGCCGTCCTAGGACAACCTAATTCACCCCTCCACTTT. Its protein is CAVLGQPNSPLHF.